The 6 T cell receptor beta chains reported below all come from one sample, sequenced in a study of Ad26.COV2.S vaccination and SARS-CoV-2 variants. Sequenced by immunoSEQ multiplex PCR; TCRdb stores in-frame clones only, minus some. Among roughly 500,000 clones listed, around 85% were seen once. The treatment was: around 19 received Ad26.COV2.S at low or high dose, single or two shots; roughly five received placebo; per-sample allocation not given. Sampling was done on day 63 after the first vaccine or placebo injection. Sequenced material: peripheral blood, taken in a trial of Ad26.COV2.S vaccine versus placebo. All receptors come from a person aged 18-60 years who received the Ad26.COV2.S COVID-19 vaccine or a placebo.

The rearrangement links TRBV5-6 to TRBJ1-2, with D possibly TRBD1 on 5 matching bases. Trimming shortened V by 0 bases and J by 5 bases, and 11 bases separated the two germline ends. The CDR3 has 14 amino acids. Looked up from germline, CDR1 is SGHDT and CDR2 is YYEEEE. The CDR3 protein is CASSLDRTPYGYTF. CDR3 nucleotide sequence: TGTGCCAGCAGCTTGGATAGGACACCGTATGGCTACACCTTC.

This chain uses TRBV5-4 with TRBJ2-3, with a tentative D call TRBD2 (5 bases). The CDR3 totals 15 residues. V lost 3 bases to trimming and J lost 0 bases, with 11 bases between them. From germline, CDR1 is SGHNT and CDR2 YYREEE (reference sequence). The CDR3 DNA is TGTGCCAGCAGCTCCGGAGGCGGGAGCACAGATACGCAGTATTTT. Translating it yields CASSSGGGSTDTQYF.

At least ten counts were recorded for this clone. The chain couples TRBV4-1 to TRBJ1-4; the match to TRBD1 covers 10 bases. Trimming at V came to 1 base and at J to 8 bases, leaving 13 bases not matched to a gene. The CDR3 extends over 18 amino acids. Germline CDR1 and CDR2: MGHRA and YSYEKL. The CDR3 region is CASSQGSGTGAQWEKLFF. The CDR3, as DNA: TGCGCCAGCAGCCAAGGTTCCGGGACAGGGGCGCAATGGGAAAAACTGTTTTTT.

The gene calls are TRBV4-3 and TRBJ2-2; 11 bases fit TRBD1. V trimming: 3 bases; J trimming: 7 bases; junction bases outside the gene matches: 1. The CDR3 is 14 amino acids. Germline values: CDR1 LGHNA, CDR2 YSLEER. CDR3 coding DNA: TGCGCCAGCAGCCAGGGGACAGGGGGCGGGGAGCTGTTTTTT. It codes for CASSQGTGGGELFF.

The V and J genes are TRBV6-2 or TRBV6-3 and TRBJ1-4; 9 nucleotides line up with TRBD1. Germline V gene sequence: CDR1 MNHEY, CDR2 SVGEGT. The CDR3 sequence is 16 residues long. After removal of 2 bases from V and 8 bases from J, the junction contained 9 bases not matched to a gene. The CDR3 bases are TGTGCCAGCAGTTACGTAAGGACGGACAGGGGAGAAAAACTGTTTTTT. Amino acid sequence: CASSYVRTDRGEKLFF.

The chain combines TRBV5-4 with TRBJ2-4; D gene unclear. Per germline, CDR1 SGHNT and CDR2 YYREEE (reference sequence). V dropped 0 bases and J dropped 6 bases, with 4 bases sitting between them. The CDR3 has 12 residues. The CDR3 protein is CASSLGGNIQYF. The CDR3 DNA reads TGTGCCAGCAGCTTGGGAGGAAACATTCAGTACTTC.